This T cell receptor (beta chain) stems from a study of T cell changes during pregnancy in multiple sclerosis. From germline, CDR1 is SGHDT and CDR2 YYEEEE. After removal of 4 bases from V and 3 bases from J, the junction contained 13 bases not matched to a gene. This CDR3 region has 16 residues. Here immunoSEQ multiplex PCR was the method, and the copy in TCRdb shows in-frame clones only, minus some. The data show around 30,000 clones, about 90% seen once. This sequence joins TRBV5-6 and TRBJ2-7; 7 nucleotides line up with TRBD1. This receptor was identified in a female donor with multiple sclerosis, enrolled in a pregnancy study. Source: CD8+ T cells from peripheral blood mononuclear cells, taken in the third trimester of pregnancy. The CDR3 reads CASSAAGTEPFYEQYF. CDR3 in DNA: TGTGCCAGCAGCGCAGCCGGGACAGAGCCTTTCTACGAGCAGTACTTC.